Given below is one T cell receptor (beta chain) in context. A read error may explain this, as a much larger clone is one base away. The conserved phenylalanine or tryptophan normally closing the CDR3 is absent here, so this likely arose from a read error. J lost 5 bases, V lost 2 bases, and 10 bases had no gene match. The CDR3 totals 16 residues. Per germline, CDR1 DFQATT and CDR2 SNEGSKA (reference sequence). TCRdb reprocessed the 5' RACE reads via MiXCR and lists one record per CDR3 protein. The table lists approximately 60,000 distinct CDR3 sequences, under 25% of them singletons. This receptor was taken from a female donor with breast cancer. This chain connects TRBV20-1 to TRBJ2-1; TRBD2 agrees at 9 bases. The sequencing input was memory CD4+ T cells sorted from a lymph node. Subset in this sample: memory CD4+ T cells, CD4+CD45RO+CD25-. CDR3: CSARPVLAGYDNEQFL. The CDR3, as DNA: TGCAGTGCTAGACCTGTCCTAGCGGGGTACGACAATGAGCAGTTCCTC.